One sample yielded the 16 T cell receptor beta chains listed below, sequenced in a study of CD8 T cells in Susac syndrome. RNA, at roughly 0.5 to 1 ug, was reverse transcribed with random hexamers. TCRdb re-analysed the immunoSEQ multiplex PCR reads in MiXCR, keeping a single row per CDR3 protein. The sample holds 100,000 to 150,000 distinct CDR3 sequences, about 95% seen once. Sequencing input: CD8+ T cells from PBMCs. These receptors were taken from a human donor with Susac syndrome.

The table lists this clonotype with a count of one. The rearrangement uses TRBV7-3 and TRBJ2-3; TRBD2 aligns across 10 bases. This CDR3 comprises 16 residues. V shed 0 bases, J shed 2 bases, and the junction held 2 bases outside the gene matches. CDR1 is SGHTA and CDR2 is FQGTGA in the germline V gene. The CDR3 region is CASSLTGTSATDTQYF. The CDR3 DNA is TGTGCCAGCAGCTTAACCGGGACTAGCGCCACAGATACGCAGTATTTT. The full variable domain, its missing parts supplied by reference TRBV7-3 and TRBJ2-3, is GAGVSQTPSNKVTEKGKYVELRCDPISGHTALYWYRQSLGQGPEFLIYFQGTGAADDSGLPNDRFFAVRPEGSVSTLKIQRTERGDSAVYLCASSLTGTSATDTQYFGPGTRLTVL.

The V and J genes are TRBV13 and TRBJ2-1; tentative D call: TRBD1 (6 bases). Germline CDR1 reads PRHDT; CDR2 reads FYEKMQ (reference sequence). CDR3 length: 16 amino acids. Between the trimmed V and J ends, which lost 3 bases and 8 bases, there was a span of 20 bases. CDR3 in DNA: TGTGCCAGCAGCTTTAGCCCAGGGGATCTCGGGGATGAGCAGTTCTTC. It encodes CASSFSPGDLGDEQFF.

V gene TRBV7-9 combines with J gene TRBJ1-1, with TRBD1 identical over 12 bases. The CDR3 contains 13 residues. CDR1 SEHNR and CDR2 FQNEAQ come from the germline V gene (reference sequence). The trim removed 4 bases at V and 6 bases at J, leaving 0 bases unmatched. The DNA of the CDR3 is TGTGCCAGCAGCTGGGACAGGGGGCCTGAAGCTTTCTTT. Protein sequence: CASSWDRGPEAFF.

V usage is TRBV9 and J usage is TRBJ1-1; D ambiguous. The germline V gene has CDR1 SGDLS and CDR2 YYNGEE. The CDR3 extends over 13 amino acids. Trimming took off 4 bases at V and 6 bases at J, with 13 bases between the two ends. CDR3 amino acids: CASSPLEQPEAFF. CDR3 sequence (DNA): TGTGCCAGCAGCCCACTCGAGCAGCCTGAAGCTTTCTTT.

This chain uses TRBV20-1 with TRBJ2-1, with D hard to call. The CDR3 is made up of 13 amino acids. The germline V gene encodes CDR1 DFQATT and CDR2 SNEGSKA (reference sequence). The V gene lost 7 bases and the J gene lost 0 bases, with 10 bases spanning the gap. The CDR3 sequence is CSGRPSSYNEQFF. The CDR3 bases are TGCAGTGGGCGGCCGAGCTCCTACAATGAGCAGTTCTTC.

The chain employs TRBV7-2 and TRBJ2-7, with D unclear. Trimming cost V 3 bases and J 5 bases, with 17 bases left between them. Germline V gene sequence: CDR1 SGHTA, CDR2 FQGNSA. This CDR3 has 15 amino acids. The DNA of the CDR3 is TGTGCCAGCAGCTTTATCAGTACCCCACGGGACGAGCAGTACTTC. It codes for CASSFISTPRDEQYF.

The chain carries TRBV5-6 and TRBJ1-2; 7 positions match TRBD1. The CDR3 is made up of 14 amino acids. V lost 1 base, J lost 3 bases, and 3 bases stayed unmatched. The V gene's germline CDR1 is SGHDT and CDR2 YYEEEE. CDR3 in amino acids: CASSLWDSDYGYTF. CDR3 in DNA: TGTGCCAGCAGCTTGTGGGACAGCGACTATGGCTACACCTTC.

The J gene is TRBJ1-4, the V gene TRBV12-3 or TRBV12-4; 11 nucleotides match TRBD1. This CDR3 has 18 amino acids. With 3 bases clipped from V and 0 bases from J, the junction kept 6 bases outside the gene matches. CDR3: CASSFLGQGVATNEKLFF. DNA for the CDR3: TGTGCCAGCAGTTTTCTGGGACAGGGGGTTGCAACTAATGAAAAACTGTTTTTT.

CDR3 coding DNA: TGTGCCAGCAGTGCCACACTACCGAACACTGAAGCTTTCTTT. Translating it yields CASSATLPNTEAFF. V gene TRBV12-3 or TRBV12-4 combines with J gene TRBJ1-1; D gene unclear. The CDR3 consists of 14 residues. Trimming removed 5 bases at V and 1 base at J, with 11 bases between.

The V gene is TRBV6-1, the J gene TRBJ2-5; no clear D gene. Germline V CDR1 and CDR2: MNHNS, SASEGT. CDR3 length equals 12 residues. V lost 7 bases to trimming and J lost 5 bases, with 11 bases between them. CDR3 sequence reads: CASTEPGETQYF. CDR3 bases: TGTGCCAGCACCGAGCCCGGGGAGACCCAGTACTTC.

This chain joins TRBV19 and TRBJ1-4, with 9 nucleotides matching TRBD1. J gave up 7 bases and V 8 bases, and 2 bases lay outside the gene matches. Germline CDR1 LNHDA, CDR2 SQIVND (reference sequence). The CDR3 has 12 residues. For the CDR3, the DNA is TGTGCCAGTCGACAGGGGGGTGAAAAACTGTTTTTT. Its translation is CASRQGGEKLFF.

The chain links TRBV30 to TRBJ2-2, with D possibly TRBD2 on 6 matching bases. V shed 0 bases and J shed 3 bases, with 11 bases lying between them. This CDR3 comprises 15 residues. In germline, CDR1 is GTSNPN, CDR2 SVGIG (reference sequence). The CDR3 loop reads CAWSVSGEDTGELFF. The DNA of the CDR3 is TGTGCCTGGAGTGTTTCGGGGGAGGACACCGGGGAGCTGTTTTTT.

CDR3 protein: CASSLLAGGGDTQYF. DNA of the CDR3: TGTGCCAGCAGTCTCCTAGCGGGAGGCGGAGATACGCAGTATTTT. The genes are TRBV28 and TRBJ2-3, with 11 bases lining up with TRBD2. Germline V gives CDR1 MDHEN, CDR2 SYDVKM. The junction had 6 bases not matched to a gene; V was cut back by 5 bases and J by 5 bases. This CDR3 is 15 amino acids long.

The CDR3 sequence: CSARQVNTEAFF. CDR3 DNA: TGCAGTGCTAGGCAGGTGAACACTGAAGCTTTCTTT. The chain joins TRBV20-1 to TRBJ1-1; D uncertain. Germline values: CDR1 DFQATT, CDR2 SNEGSKA (reference sequence). V gave up 3 bases and J gave up 0 bases, with 5 bases separating them. The CDR3 has 12 residues.

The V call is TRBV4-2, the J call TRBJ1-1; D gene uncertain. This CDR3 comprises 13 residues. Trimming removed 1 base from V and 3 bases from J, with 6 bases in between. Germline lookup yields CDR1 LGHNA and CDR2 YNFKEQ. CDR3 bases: TGTGCCAGCAGCCAAGCGGATTACACTGAAGCTTTCTTT. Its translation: CASSQADYTEAFF.

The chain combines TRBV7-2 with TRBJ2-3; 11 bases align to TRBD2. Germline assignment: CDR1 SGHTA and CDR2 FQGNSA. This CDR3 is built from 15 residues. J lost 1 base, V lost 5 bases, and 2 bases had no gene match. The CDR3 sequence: CASSLLAGGTDTQYF. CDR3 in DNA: TGTGCCAGCAGCCTACTAGCGGGAGGCACAGATACGCAGTATTTT.